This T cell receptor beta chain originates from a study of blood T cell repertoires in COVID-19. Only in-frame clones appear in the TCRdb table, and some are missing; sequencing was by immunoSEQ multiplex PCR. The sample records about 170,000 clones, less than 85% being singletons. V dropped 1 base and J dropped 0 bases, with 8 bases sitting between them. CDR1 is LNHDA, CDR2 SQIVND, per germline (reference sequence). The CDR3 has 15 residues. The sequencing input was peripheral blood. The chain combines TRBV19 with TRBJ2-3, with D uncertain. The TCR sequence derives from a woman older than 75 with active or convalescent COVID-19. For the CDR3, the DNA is TGTGCCAGTAGTATAGCGACTCCTAGCACAGATACGCAGTATTTT. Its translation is CASSIATPSTDTQYF.